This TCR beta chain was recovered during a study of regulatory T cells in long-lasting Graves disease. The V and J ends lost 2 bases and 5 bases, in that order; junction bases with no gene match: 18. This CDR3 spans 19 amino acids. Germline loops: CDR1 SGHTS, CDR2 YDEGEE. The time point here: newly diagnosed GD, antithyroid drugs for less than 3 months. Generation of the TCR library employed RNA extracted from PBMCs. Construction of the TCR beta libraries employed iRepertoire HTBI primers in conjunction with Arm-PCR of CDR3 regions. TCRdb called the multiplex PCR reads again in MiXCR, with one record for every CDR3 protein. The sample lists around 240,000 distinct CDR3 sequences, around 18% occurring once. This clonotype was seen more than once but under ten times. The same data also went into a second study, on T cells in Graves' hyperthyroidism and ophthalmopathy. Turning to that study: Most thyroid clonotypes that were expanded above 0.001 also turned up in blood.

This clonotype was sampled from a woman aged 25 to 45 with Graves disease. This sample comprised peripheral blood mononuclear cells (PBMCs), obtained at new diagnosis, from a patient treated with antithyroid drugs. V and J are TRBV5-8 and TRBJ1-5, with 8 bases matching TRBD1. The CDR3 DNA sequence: TGTGCCAGCAGCTTAGGGACAGGCGCCGGGTTTTCGTTTCATCAGCCCCAGCATTTT. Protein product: CASSLGTGAGFSFHQPQHF.